This T cell receptor (beta chain) was recovered during a study of brain T cells in children with intractable seizures. TCRdb keeps only in-frame clones here, not all; method: immunoSEQ multiplex PCR. The profile shows about 320,000 clones, about 93% of them singletons. The junction had 11 bases not matched to a gene; V was cut back by 5 bases and J by 7 bases. Germline V gives CDR1 SGHVS, CDR2 FNYEAQ. The CDR3 length is 15 residues. Study-level points and caveats: Absence of clones before surgery may stem from lower sequencing depth.

Of note for this clone: What it binds is unknown.

The time point here: blood from clinic visit 5 months post-surgery; TSC patient then seizure free. Sequencing was limited to surgery cases with top T cell transcript signatures in brain tissue. Pre-surgery treatment included at least one anti-epileptic drug. Here the sequenced sample was peripheral blood, taken roughly 5 months after surgery. The V gene is TRBV7-6, the J gene TRBJ2-7; 10 nucleotides agree with TRBD1. The TCR was taken from a boy in the first two years of life with tuberous sclerosis and intractable seizures. DNA for the CDR3: TGTGCCAGCAGCCCGTGGGACAGGGGTAATTCTGAGCAGTACTTC. Its protein is CASSPWDRGNSEQYF. Variable domain in full (rest from reference TRBV7-6 and TRBJ2-7): GAGVSQSPRYKVTKRGQDVALRCDPISGHVSLYWYRQALGQGPEFLTYFNYEAQQDKSGLPNDRFSAERPEGSISTLTIQRTEQRDSAMYRCASSPWDRGNSEQYFGPGTRLTVT.